A selection of T cell receptor beta chains follows, all from one sample in a study of blood T cell repertoires in COVID-19. TCRdb's table, derived via immunoSEQ multiplex PCR, lists solely in-frame clones and lacks some. The data contain 150,000 to 160,000 clones, 80% to 90% of them singletons. The specimen was peripheral blood. The receptors were sampled from a woman aged 50 to 60 with acute or convalescent COVID-19. Both conserved end residues are part of each CDR3.

V: TRBV7-8; J: TRBJ1-2; CDR3: CASSLAPGRDYGYTF
V: TRBV19; J: TRBJ1-5; CDR3: CASSDRGPPEPQHF
V: TRBV7-9; J: TRBJ2-4; CDR3: CASSLVGRGLAKNIQYF
V: TRBV18; J: TRBJ1-1; CDR3: CASSPGGGNTEAFF
V: TRBV7-8; J: TRBJ2-5; CDR3: CASSRGGQAQETQYF
V: TRBV11-1; J: TRBJ2-2; CDR3: CASSLAAFTGELFF
V: TRBV28; J: TRBJ2-2; CDR3: CASSPAGVATTGELFF
V: TRBV11-1; J: TRBJ1-1; CDR3: CASSIRQGTEAFF
V: TRBV4-1; J: TRBJ2-3; CDR3: CASSQVGTSGAYTDTQYF
V: TRBV12-3/TRBV12-4; J: TRBJ1-5; CDR3: CASSLEGVLHF
V: TRBV29-1; J: TRBJ2-2; CDR3: CSVAGQGTGELFF
V: TRBV7-9; J: TRBJ1-1; CDR3: CASSTAGGTEAFF
V: TRBV28; J: TRBJ2-5; CDR3: CASRSGRKETQYF
V: TRBV4-2; J: TRBJ2-1; CDR3: CASSQVSASGDKNEQFF
V: TRBV19; J: TRBJ1-6; CDR3: CASSPPGQGPSPLHF
V: TRBV5-4; J: TRBJ2-1; CDR3: CASSLQGPYNEQFF
V: TRBV4-1; J: TRBJ1-6; CDR3: CASSQDRGGSYNSPLHF
V: TRBV23-1; J: TRBJ1-2; CDR3: CASSQSEKWYFYQGDGYTF
V: TRBV7-3; J: TRBJ1-1; CDR3: CASSLYGLELTEAFF
V: TRBV28; J: TRBJ1-1; CDR3: CASSYGGQNTEAFF